This T cell receptor (beta chain) was retrieved from a study of OX40 agonist ivuxolimab in advanced cancers. Study-wide results and limits: Clonal expansion by week 6 occurred in CD4+ and CD8+ blood T cells (at 0.1 to 3.0 mg/kg).

Sequencing used immunoSEQ multiplex PCR; TCRdb keeps in-frame clones, though not all of them. The repertoire holds about 72,000 clones, with 85% to 90% as singletons. For this clone: Antigen specificity is unknown.

This CDR3 is 14 amino acids long. Between the trimmed V and J ends, which lost 0 bases and 0 bases, there was a span of 6 bases. The germline V gene encodes CDR1 SGHDT and CDR2 YYEEEE. The genes are TRBV5-6 and TRBJ1-1; D not certain. The TCR comes from an adult with an advanced solid tumor such as melanoma, head and neck, liver or kidney cancer. Sequenced material: CD4+ or CD8+ T cells sorted from blood, taken in a trial of the OX40 agonist ivuxolimab. CDR3 in amino acids: CASSLGLMNTEAFF. The CDR3, as DNA: TGTGCCAGCAGCTTGGGCCTCATGAACACTGAAGCTTTCTTT.